This entry lists 7 T cell receptor beta chains sequenced from one sample in a study of T cell repertoires in cytomegalovirus infection. TCRdb reanalysed the reads using MiXCR and keeps one entry per CDR3 protein. The sample consists of about a million distinct CDR3 sequences, around a third of them appearing once. These receptors' antigens are unknown. The source material was cultured CD8+ T cells from PBMCs, sampled from culture after CMV antigen stimulation. Every receptor here comes from a human donor in good health (CMV status not recorded). Some clones in this sample may be carry-over from other donors' samples.

The table lists this clonotype with a count of one. The chain links TRBV27 to TRBJ1-4; D not resolved. V lost 4 bases to trimming and J lost 0 bases, with 21 bases between them. This CDR3 has 19 amino acids. Germline values: CDR1 MNHEY, CDR2 SMNVEV (reference sequence). The CDR3 region is CASSSDLQFGRTTNEKLFF. CDR3 coding DNA: TGTGCCAGCAGTTCCGATCTCCAATTCGGAAGAACAACTAATGAAAAACTGTTTTTT.

This clonotype was detected ten times or more. The gene calls are TRBV7-8 and TRBJ1-2; no clear D gene. Germline CDR1 reads SGHVS; CDR2 reads FQNEAQ. The V and J ends lost 1 base and 6 bases respectively, with 18 bases between them. The CDR3 loop spans 16 amino acids. CDR3: CASSLEGLWEQNGYTF. The DNA of the CDR3 is TGTGCCAGCAGCTTAGAGGGCTTGTGGGAGCAGAATGGCTACACCTTC.

The chain is built from TRBV15 and TRBJ1-5; 9 nucleotides align to TRBD1. Germline CDR1 and CDR2: LNHNV and YYDKDF (reference sequence). There are 19 residues in the CDR3. V shed 3 bases, J shed 6 bases, and the junction held 18 bases outside the gene matches. CDR3 in DNA: TGTGCCACCAGCAGGGGGGATGGGGGTGGACAGGGGTTCACTCAGCCCCAGCATTTT. Translation gives CATSRGDGGGQGFTQPQHF.

This clonotype was recorded a few times. The chain joins TRBV28 to TRBJ2-2; D possibly corresponds to TRBD1 (5 bases). CDR1 MDHEN and CDR2 SYDVKM come from the germline V gene. CDR3 size: 15 residues. V shed 4 bases and J shed 2 bases, with 11 bases lying between them. The CDR3 DNA reads TGTGCCAGCAGTTCCGCCAGGGATAACACCGGGGAGCTGTTTTTT. Its protein is CASSSARDNTGELFF.

This clonotype was detected ten times or more. This rearrangement joins TRBV7-6 to TRBJ2-7; 7 nucleotides line up with TRBD2. The V segment lost 1 base and the J segment 0 bases; nucleotides outside the gene matches: 6. Germline values: CDR1 SGHVS, CDR2 FNYEAQ. The CDR3 is made up of 16 amino acids. This CDR3 is CASSLGGGRSSYEQYF. The CDR3 nucleotides read TGTGCCAGCAGCTTAGGGGGAGGGCGCTCCTCCTACGAGCAGTACTTC.

This clonotype was counted between two and nine times. The chain uses TRBV25-1 and TRBJ1-1, with a possible D match to TRBD1 (5 bases). The CDR3 contains 14 residues. CDR1 and CDR2 from the germline V gene are MGHDK and SYGVNS. Trimming cost V 8 bases and J 1 base, with 14 bases left between them. CDR3 region: CASGRDGANTEAFF. The CDR3 DNA reads as TGTGCCAGCGGGCGGGACGGCGCGAACACTGAAGCTTTCTTT.

The chain couples TRBV11-2 to TRBJ2-1; TRBD2 agrees at 15 bases. Germline V gene data show CDR1 as SGHAT and CDR2 as FQNNGV. J lost 1 base, V lost 3 bases, and 4 bases had no gene match. The CDR3 has 18 residues. DNA for the CDR3: TGTGCCAGCAGCTTCTGGACTAGCGGGGGGGCATCCTACAATGAGCAGTTCTTC. This gives the protein CASSFWTSGGASYNEQFF.